This TCR beta chain was observed in a study of cytomegalovirus exposure and HLA in healthy donors. V trimming: 0 bases; J trimming: 4 bases; junction bases outside the gene matches: 14. The CDR3 loop spans 19 amino acids. CDR1 is SGDLS and CDR2 is YYNGEE in the germline V gene. This clone was detected a few times. Researchers ran the PCR with 60 Vbeta and 13 Jbeta primers. Clones were read by immunoSEQ multiplex PCR, and TCRdb kept only the in-frame ones, dropping some. The data contain about 130,000 clones, around 75% of them singletons. The V call is TRBV9, the J call TRBJ2-1; 9 positions match TRBD2. The sequence was collected from a man aged 35-49 years in good health and CMV-seronegative. Sequenced: PBMCs. The CDR3 DNA reads as TGTGCCAGCAGCGTAGCCCCCGGGCTAGCTAGCGGGACGTACAATGAGCAGTTCTTC. Translated: CASSVAPGLASGTYNEQFF. The whole variable domain, filled in from reference TRBV9 and TRBJ2-1, reads DSGVTQTPKHLITATGQRVTLRCSPRSGDLSVYWYQQSLDQGLQFLIQYYNGEERAKGNILERFSAQQFPDLHSELNLSSLELGDSALYFCASSVAPGLASGTYNEQFFGPGTRLTVL.